The next 15 T cell receptor beta chains were all read from a single sample in a study of cytomegalovirus exposure and HLA in healthy donors. The PCR used 60 Vbeta and 13 Jbeta primers. The assay was immunoSEQ multiplex PCR, and TCRdb's table has in-frame clones only and misses some. This table holds 200,000 to 250,000 clones, roughly 80% found once. The specimen was PBMCs. The receptors come from a man over 45 in good health and CMV-seronegative.

This sequence joins TRBV7-6 and TRBJ2-2; TRBD2 aligns across 7 bases. CDR1 and CDR2 from the germline V gene are SGHVS and FNYEAQ. The trim removed 2 bases at V and 7 bases at J, leaving 22 bases unmatched. The CDR3 totals 20 residues. The CDR3 spells CASSLSDPPPSGRSIGELFF. CDR3 DNA: TGTGCCAGCAGCTTAAGCGACCCCCCCCCTAGCGGAAGAAGTATCGGGGAGCTGTTTTTT.

This clone was recorded only once. The rearrangement uses TRBV27 and TRBJ2-3, with D unresolved. The CDR3 totals 15 residues. V dropped 4 bases and J dropped 2 bases, with 13 bases sitting between them. Germline V CDR1 and CDR2: MNHEY, SMNVEV (reference sequence). CDR3 sequence reads: CASSSKNYTTDTQYF. The CDR3 bases are TGTGCCAGCAGTTCAAAAAACTATACCACAGATACGCAGTATTTT.

The chain is built from TRBV6-5 and TRBJ2-7; 7 bases are a match to TRBD2. Per the germline V gene, CDR1 is MNHEY and CDR2 is SVGAGI. Trimming removed 1 base from V and 6 bases from J; junction bases left unmatched: 9. The CDR3 covers 15 residues. The CDR3 region is CASSYFPGLLGEQYF. The CDR3 region has the DNA TGTGCCAGCAGTTACTTCCCGGGACTACTTGGCGAGCAGTACTTC.

V is TRBV6-1 and J is TRBJ2-3; TRBD2 agrees at 10 bases. The V and J ends lost 8 bases and 4 bases, in that order; junction bases with no gene match: 6. CDR3 size: 14 residues. In germline, CDR1 is MNHNS, CDR2 SASEGT. Written as DNA, the CDR3 is TGTGCCAGCCGATTAGCGGGAGGTTCAGATACGCAGTATTTT. Amino acid sequence: CASRLAGGSDTQYF.

The CDR3 DNA is TGCGCCAGCAGCCTGGGAGCGTTGAGGGCAGGCGAGACCCAGTACTTC. Translating gives CASSLGALRAGETQYF. The chain couples TRBV5-1 to TRBJ2-5, with a tentative D call TRBD2 (5 bases). CDR1 and CDR2 from the germline V gene are SGHRS and YFSETQ. The germline V and J ends were trimmed by 4 bases and 5 bases, with 21 bases remaining between them. The CDR3 length is 16 residues.

The genes are TRBV28 and TRBJ1-2; D perhaps matches TRBD1 (6 bases). Trimming took 6 bases from V and 8 from J, leaving 22 bases between them. This CDR3 has 15 amino acids. The germline CDR1 and CDR2 sequences are MDHEN and SYDVKM. CDR3 residues: CASSPYSPTGYGYTF. In nucleotides, the CDR3 is TGTGCCAGCAGCCCTTATTCGCCCACAGGGTACGGCTACACCTTC.

The chain employs TRBV29-1 and TRBJ1-4; D is possibly TRBD1 (5 bases). The CDR3 is made up of 14 amino acids. CDR1 is SQVTM and CDR2 is ANQGSEA in the germline V gene. The ends were cut back, 0 bases at V and 4 bases at J, with 9 bases in the middle. In DNA, the CDR3 is TGCAGCGTTGAAGACGGGCAGGGTAATGAAAAACTGTTTTTT. Translated, it gives CSVEDGQGNEKLFF.

The chain couples TRBV18 to TRBJ2-7; 12 bases fit TRBD2. V trimming: 6 bases; J trimming: 5 bases; junction bases outside the gene matches: 11. This CDR3 has 16 amino acids. CDR1 and CDR2 (germline): KGHSH, LQKENI. CDR3 bases: TGTGCCAGCTCCCCTTCCCTAGCGGGAGGGGGTGACGAGCAGTACTTC. It is translated as CASSPSLAGGGDEQYF. The full variable domain, its missing parts supplied by reference TRBV18 and TRBJ2-7, is NAGVMQNPRHLVRRRGQEARLRCSPMKGHSHVYWYRQLPEEGLKFMVYLQKENIIDESGMPKERFSAEFPKEGPSILRIQQVVRGDSAAYFCASSPSLAGGGDEQYFGPGTRLTVT.

The V call is TRBV6-1, the J call TRBJ2-7; 7 bases map to TRBD1. Germline-derived CDR1 and CDR2 are MNHNS and SASEGT. This CDR3 comprises 13 residues. V gave up 4 bases and J gave up 3 bases; unmatched junction bases: 3. This CDR3 is CASSGTGDYEQYF. The CDR3 region has the DNA TGTGCCAGCAGTGGGACAGGAGACTACGAGCAGTACTTC.

This clone occurred a few times. CDR3: CASSFQGYLGNQPQHF. The CDR3 coding sequence is TGTGCCAGCAGTTTCCAGGGATACCTGGGCAATCAGCCCCAGCATTTT. The chain uses TRBV28 and TRBJ1-5; perhaps TRBD1 as D (5 bases). V was pared by 3 bases and J by 2 bases, with 14 bases between. The CDR3 runs to 16 residues. Germline V CDR1 and CDR2: MDHEN, SYDVKM.

The V and J genes are TRBV6-6 and TRBJ2-3; 7 nucleotides line up with TRBD1. The ends lost 2 bases at V and 4 bases at J; junction bases unmatched: 3. This CDR3 is built from 14 residues. Germline values: CDR1 MNHNY, CDR2 SVGAGI (reference sequence). CDR3 loop: CASSYPQGADTQYF. CDR3 nucleotides: TGTGCCAGCAGTTACCCTCAGGGGGCAGATACGCAGTATTTT.

V is TRBV18 and J is TRBJ1-5; 9 bases match TRBD1. Unmatched junction bases numbered 9, after V lost 4 bases and J lost 8 bases. Germline V gene lookup returns CDR1 KGHSH and CDR2 LQKENI. This CDR3 has 15 amino acids. The CDR3 here is CASSLRTGEWEPQHF. The CDR3 coding sequence is TGTGCCAGCTCACTACGGACAGGGGAGTGGGAGCCCCAGCATTTT.

The V and J genes are TRBV5-4 and TRBJ2-5; weak D call: TRBD1 (8 bases). Germline assignment: CDR1 SGHNT and CDR2 YYREEE (reference sequence). This CDR3 spans 13 amino acids. Between the trimmed V and J ends, which lost 4 bases and 7 bases, there was a span of 14 bases. The CDR3 sequence: CASSADREGTQYF. The CDR3 coding sequence is TGTGCCAGCAGCGCGGACAGGGAGGGGACCCAGTACTTC.

The CDR3 reads CASSHRRQGQDGYTF. The CDR3 region has the DNA TGCGCCAGCAGCCACCGGCGACAGGGGCAAGATGGCTACACCTTC. This rearrangement joins TRBV5-1 to TRBJ1-2, with 8 bases that match TRBD1. The length of the CDR3 is 15 residues. Germline lookup yields CDR1 SGHRS and CDR2 YFSETQ. The trim removed 4 bases at V and 6 bases at J, leaving 11 bases unmatched. The whole variable domain, remainder taken from reference TRBV5-1 and TRBJ1-2, is KAGVTQTPRYLIKTRGQQVTLSCSPISGHRSVSWYQQTPGQGLQFLFEYFSETQRNKGNFPGRFSGRQFSNSRSEMNVSTLELGDSALYLCASSHRRQGQDGYTFGSGTRLTVV.

The V gene is TRBV11-3, the J gene TRBJ2-3, with 12 bases that match TRBD2. V was clipped by 5 bases and J by 2 bases; unmatched bases: 14. The CDR3 contains 19 residues. CDR1 and CDR2 from the germline V gene are SGHNT and YENEEA. The CDR3 here is CASSRRTSGIKKSTDTQYF. CDR3 in DNA: TGTGCCAGCAGCCGGCGGACTAGCGGGATTAAGAAGTCCACAGATACGCAGTATTTT.